This passage covers 13 T cell receptor beta chains from one sample sequenced in a study of Ad26.COV2.S vaccination and SARS-CoV-2 variants. Using immunoSEQ multiplex PCR, the repertoire was profiled, and TCRdb retains in-frame clones only, with some absent. The sample has some 520,000 clones; roughly 89% are singletons. Treatment: 15 to 20 received Ad26.COV2.S at low or high dose, single or two shots; 5 received placebo; per-sample allocation not given. Samples were taken on day 63 after the first vaccine or placebo injection. The sample consisted of peripheral blood, taken in a trial of Ad26.COV2.S vaccine versus placebo. Receptor source: a person aged 18-65 years who received the Ad26.COV2.S COVID-19 vaccine or a placebo.

The rearrangement uses TRBV6-5 and TRBJ1-1; 7 nucleotides line up with TRBD1. CDR3 size: 14 residues. Germline V CDR1 and CDR2: MNHEY, SVGAGI. V lost 6 bases and J lost 2; bases outside the gene matches: 6. In DNA form, the CDR3 reads TGTGCCAGCAGGAGAACAGGGGTAAACACTGAAGCTTTCTTT. It translates to CASRRTGVNTEAFF.

This chain joins TRBV25-1 and TRBJ2-5; D is uncertain. The germline V and J ends were trimmed by 6 bases and 5 bases, with 13 bases remaining between them. Germline CDR1 is MGHDK and CDR2 is SYGVNS. This CDR3 comprises 13 residues. The CDR3 is CASSALPRETQYF. The CDR3 DNA is TGTGCCAGCAGCGCTCTCCCTCGGGAGACCCAGTACTTC.

V is TRBV19 and J is TRBJ1-2; D perhaps matches TRBD1 (6 bases). The CDR3 consists of 15 residues. Trimming took 3 bases from V and 4 from J, leaving 15 bases between them. The germline V gene encodes CDR1 LNHDA and CDR2 SQIVND (reference sequence). Here the CDR3 DNA reads TGTGCCAGTAGTATGGCCAGGGGTAGCGGCTATGGCTACACCTTC. It yields the protein CASSMARGSGYGYTF.

J is TRBJ1-2 and V is TRBV6-5; TRBD1 agrees at 7 bases. Per germline, CDR1 MNHEY and CDR2 SVGAGI. V shed 7 bases and J 4 bases; nucleotides not matched to a gene: 9. The CDR3 contains 14 residues. CDR3 sequence (DNA): TGTGCCAGCAAAGGACCGGGACAGATCTATGGCTACACCTTC. Its protein is CASKGPGQIYGYTF.

V usage is TRBV5-4 and J usage is TRBJ2-1; 9 bases match TRBD2. Trimming at V came to 4 bases and at J to 6 bases, leaving 8 bases not matched to a gene. The CDR3 covers 15 residues. CDR1 SGHNT and CDR2 YYREEE come from the germline V gene (reference sequence). Written as DNA, the CDR3 is TGTGCCAGCAGCCGCAAACTAGCGGGTGGCAATGAGCAGTTCTTC. It specifies CASSRKLAGGNEQFF.

The chain is built from TRBV5-4 and TRBJ2-5, with a tentative D call TRBD2 (5 bases). The CDR3 covers 14 residues. CDR1 SGHNT and CDR2 YYREEE come from the germline V gene (reference sequence). Trimming pared 4 bases from V and 2 bases from J, leaving 12 bases between. The CDR3 sequence is CASSGDGVQETQYF. CDR3 sequence (DNA): TGTGCCAGCAGCGGCGACGGGGTACAAGAGACCCAGTACTTC.

V is TRBV5-1 and J is TRBJ1-4; D gene ambiguous. This CDR3 comprises 14 residues. V was trimmed by 0 bases and J by 4 bases, leaving 7 bases between them. Germline CDR1 reads SGHRS; CDR2 reads YFSETQ. The CDR3 protein is CASSLGGSNEKLFF. The DNA of the CDR3 is TGCGCCAGCAGCTTGGGTGGCAGTAATGAAAAACTGTTTTTT. Supplemented by reference TRBV5-1 and TRBJ1-4, the full variable domain reads KAGVTQTPRYLIKTRGQQVTLSCSPISGHRSVSWYQQTPGQGLQFLFEYFSETQRNKGNFPGRFSGRQFSNSRSEMNVSTLELGDSALYLCASSLGGSNEKLFFGSGTQLSVL.

This clone was recorded only once. V is TRBV28 and J is TRBJ1-3, with unresolved D. From germline, CDR1 is MDHEN and CDR2 SYDVKM. The CDR3 runs 15 residues. V lost 5 bases and J lost 0, with 11 bases in between. CDR3 nucleotides: TGTGCCAGCAGTGGGATTACCGCCTCTGGAAACACCATATATTTT. Encoded protein: CASSGITASGNTIYF.

This clone was picked up a small number of times. This chain joins TRBV3-1 (or the pseudogene TRBV3-2) and TRBJ2-5; perhaps TRBD2 as D (6 bases). The CDR3 covers 14 residues. The ends were cut back, 4 bases at V and 7 bases at J, with 16 bases in the middle. In germline, CDR1 is LGHDT, CDR2 YNNKEL (reference sequence). The CDR3 is CASSPNLGGGTQYF. CDR3 in DNA: TGTGCCAGCAGCCCAAACCTGGGGGGAGGGACCCAGTACTTC.

This clone is a singleton in its sample. The J gene is TRBJ1-4, the V gene TRBV30; TRBD1 might be the D (6 bases). Germline CDR1 and CDR2: GTSNPN and SVGIG (reference sequence). This CDR3 contains 15 residues. The V gene lost 2 bases and the J gene lost 7 bases, with 17 bases spanning the gap. The CDR3 DNA is TGTGCCTGGAGTAGGACAGTTTTTACGAGTGAAAAACTGTTTTTT. As protein: CAWSRTVFTSEKLFF.

This clone showed up just a few times. The chain recombines TRBV19 with TRBJ1-1; D remains ambiguous. Germline CDR1 is LNHDA and CDR2 is SQIVND (reference sequence). CDR3 length: 12 amino acids. The ends were cut back, 7 bases at V and 4 bases at J, with 10 bases in the middle. The CDR3 loop is CASKYLGTEAFF. As DNA, the CDR3 is TGTGCCAGTAAATACCTAGGCACTGAAGCTTTCTTT.

This clone was counted only a few times. The chain recombines TRBV10-3 with TRBJ2-1, with TRBD2 matching 11 bases. V trimming: 9 bases; J trimming: 5 bases; junction bases outside the gene matches: 9. Germline V gives CDR1 ENHRY, CDR2 SYGVKD. The CDR3 loop spans 15 amino acids. The CDR3 is CAMTPGLAANNEQFF. CDR3 in DNA: TGTGCCATGACTCCGGGACTAGCGGCCAACAATGAGCAGTTCTTC.

CDR3 nucleotide sequence: TGTGCCAGTAGGAGCGGGGGGTCCCGCGTAGCCGAGCAGTACTTC. As protein: CASRSGGSRVAEQYF. The rearrangement uses TRBV19 and TRBJ2-7, with 9 bases that match TRBD2. This CDR3 is 15 amino acids long. V lost 6 bases and J lost 6; bases outside the gene matches: 12. Germline V gives CDR1 LNHDA, CDR2 SQIVND (reference sequence).